These 20 T cell receptor beta chains came from one sample sequenced in a study of CD4 and CD8 cells across lung adenocarcinoma regions. TCRdb re-called the PCR reads through MiXCR, storing one row per CDR3 protein. Here the sample spans about 25,000 distinct CDR3 sequences, roughly 50% being singletons. The sample comprised CD8+ T cells from the center of a lung tumor. These receptors were taken from a male donor with lung adenocarcinoma. The CD4 and CD8 labels of this study may be unreliable.

This clonotype was observed many times. This chain links TRBV6-5 with TRBJ2-1, with D maybe TRBD2 (5 bases). The CDR3 is made up of 17 amino acids. Germline V gives CDR1 MNHEY, CDR2 SVGAGI. With 5 bases removed from V and 2 bases from J, the gap between germline ends came to 19 bases. The CDR3 DNA is TGTGCCAGCAGTCCCCTCGCCGGGCCGAGGGCCTACAATGAGCAGTTCTTC. It specifies CASSPLAGPRAYNEQFF.

The chain joins TRBV10-2 to TRBJ2-3; 7 bases are a match to TRBD2. Germline V gives CDR1 WSHSY, CDR2 SAAADI. The CDR3 runs 13 residues. After removal of 8 bases from V and 12 bases from J, the junction contained 14 bases not matched to a gene. DNA of the CDR3: TGCGCCAGCGGGATTTCTAGCGGAGAGACCCAGTATTTT. It encodes CASGISSGETQYF.

The J gene is TRBJ2-3, the V gene TRBV6-1; D might be TRBD1 or TRBD2, each matching 5 bases. The CDR3 covers 16 residues. CDR1 and CDR2 from the germline V gene are MNHNS and SASEGT. The V and J ends lost 8 bases and 6 bases respectively, with 24 bases between them. The CDR3 region is CASGGAGAGDGDTQYF. The CDR3 coding sequence is TGTGCCAGCGGTGGAGCCGGGGCAGGTGATGGGGATACGCAGTATTTT.

The V call is TRBV10-3, the J call TRBJ1-4, with TRBD1 identical over 9 bases. The CDR3 covers 14 residues. V lost 6 bases, J lost 5 bases, and 4 bases stayed unmatched. In germline, CDR1 is ENHRY, CDR2 SYGVKD. Written as DNA, the CDR3 is TGTGCCATCAGCACAGGGGGCAAGAATGAAAAACTGTTTTTT. This sequence encodes CAISTGGKNEKLFF.

In its sample, this clonotype was seen a few times. The V call is TRBV6-1, the J call TRBJ2-1, with 8 bases aligning to TRBD2. The germline V gene has CDR1 MNHNS and CDR2 SASEGT. The CDR3 contains 17 residues. The J segment lost 4 bases and the V segment lost 3 bases, leaving 11 bases of the junction unmatched. The CDR3, as DNA: TGTGCCAGCAGTGACCTCCCCGGGAGGGGATTGTACAATGAGCAGTTCTTC. This sequence encodes CASSDLPGRGLYNEQFF.

J is TRBJ2-1 and V is TRBV6-5; TRBD2 aligns across 10 bases. CDR3 length: 15 amino acids. V trimming: 4 bases; J trimming: 10 bases; junction bases outside the gene matches: 10. The germline V gene has CDR1 MNHEY and CDR2 SVGAGI. In DNA form, the CDR3 reads TGTGCCAGCAGTTCCGGTAGCGGGAGGTTTGGCGAGCAGTTCTTC. Translated: CASSSGSGRFGEQFF.

By share, this clonotype counts as medium-sized. This chain links TRBV6-1 with TRBJ2-5; TRBD1 might be the D (5 bases). The CDR3 spans 13 residues. Germline V CDR1 and CDR2: MNHNS, SASEGT. V was pared by 6 bases and J by 2 bases, with 10 bases between. CDR3 sequence reads: CASSLRQQETQYF. CDR3 sequence (DNA): TGTGCCAGCAGCCTCAGACAGCAAGAGACCCAGTACTTC.

Regarding this clonotype: One end of the junction does not line up with germline, which may come from a read error. V gene TRBV27 combines with J gene TRBJ2-3; perhaps D is TRBD1 or TRBD2 (5 bases each). The CDR3 runs 15 residues. The germline V gene has CDR1 MNHEY and CDR2 SMNVEV (reference sequence). The CDR3 reads CARSFGAVDTGTQYF. The CDR3 region has the DNA TGTGCCCGGAGTTTCGGGGCTGTGGACACAGGTACGCAGTATTTT.

In its sample, this clonotype was seen many times. The rearrangement joins TRBV6-1 to TRBJ2-5; 9 positions agree with TRBD2. The J call may be in error: the DNA end matches TRBJ2-7 better. The CDR3 is made up of 16 amino acids. Germline assignment: CDR1 MNHNS and CDR2 SASEGT. CDR3 DNA sequence: TGTGCCAGCAGTCCGGCCGGGGTAGCGGGGGCCTACGAGCAGTACTTC. It is translated as CASSPAGVAGAYEQYF.

This clonotype occurred a few times. The chain has TRBV6-1 and TRBJ2-5; the D is unclear. The CDR3 runs 14 residues. V was trimmed by 6 bases and J by 5 bases, leaving 16 bases between them. The germline V gene has CDR1 MNHNS and CDR2 SASEGT. CDR3 region: CASSLASGSETQYF. The CDR3 bases are TGTGCCAGCAGCCTCGCGTCTGGGTCGGAGACCCAGTACTTC.

The rearrangement links TRBV9 to TRBJ2-2, with TRBD1 identical over 9 bases. The length of the CDR3 is 16 residues. V was pared by 1 base and J by 6 bases, with 7 bases of the junction left unmatched. Germline V gene sequence: CDR1 SGDLS, CDR2 YYNGEE. The DNA for the CDR3 is TGTGCCAGCAGCGTATCCGGGACAGGGTTGGCCGGGGAGCTGTTTTTT. This translates into CASSVSGTGLAGELFF.

This sequence joins TRBV11-3 and TRBJ2-1, with a possible D match to TRBD1 (5 bases). The CDR3 extends over 15 amino acids. CDR1 is SGHNT, CDR2 YENEEA, per germline. The V gene lost 5 bases and the J gene lost 1 base, with 12 bases spanning the gap. DNA for the CDR3: TGTGCCAGCAGCCAAACAGGATATTCCTACAATGAGCAGTTCTTC. Translation gives CASSQTGYSYNEQFF.

In its sample, this clonotype is medium-sized. This chain links TRBV6-1 with TRBJ1-2, with a possible D match to TRBD1 (5 bases). Trimming stripped 5 bases from V and 5 bases from J, with 18 bases between. Per germline, CDR1 MNHNS and CDR2 SASEGT. The CDR3 is 15 residues long. Here the CDR3 reads CASSPQGSGSYGYTF. The CDR3 coding sequence is TGTGCCAGCAGTCCCCAGGGCTCCGGCTCATATGGCTACACCTTC.

This clonotype appeared many times. The chain couples TRBV6-1 to TRBJ1-5, with TRBD1 as a possible D gene (6 bases). Germline V gene lookup returns CDR1 MNHNS and CDR2 SASEGT. Trimming removed 7 bases from V and 4 bases from J, with 14 bases in between. CDR3 length: 14 amino acids. CDR3 loop: CASTPGQGNQPQHF. CDR3 bases: TGTGCCAGCACCCCGGGGCAGGGGAATCAGCCCCAGCATTTT.

This clonotype was found a few times. The chain couples TRBV9 to TRBJ1-2; TRBD1 might be the D (5 bases). V dropped 0 bases and J dropped 4 bases, with 10 bases sitting between them. This CDR3 comprises 14 residues. Germline V gene sequence: CDR1 SGDLS, CDR2 YYNGEE. In DNA form, the CDR3 reads TGTGCCAGCAGCGTAGACGGGGGGACCTATGGCTACACCTTC. Protein sequence: CASSVDGGTYGYTF. The full variable domain, in which reference TRBV9 and TRBJ1-2 provide the parts outside the CDR3, is DSGVTQTPKHLITATGQRVTLRCSPRSGDLSVYWYQQSLDQGLQFLIQYYNGEERAKGNILERFSAQQFPDLHSELNLSSLELGDSALYFCASSVDGGTYGYTFGSGTRLTVV.

This clonotype was found many times. The rearrangement links TRBV10-1 to TRBJ2-2, with D possibly TRBD1 on 5 matching bases. From germline, CDR1 is WNHNN and CDR2 SYGVQD (reference sequence). The CDR3 totals 17 residues. Trimming shortened V by 3 bases and J by 1 base, and 15 bases separated the two germline ends. CDR3 coding DNA: TGCGCCAGCAGTGAAATCCGAGCAGGGCTGAACACCGGGGAGCTGTTTTTT. Encoded protein: CASSEIRAGLNTGELFF.

The chain links TRBV10-1 to TRBJ2-3; 10 positions agree with TRBD2. CDR1 WNHNN and CDR2 SYGVQD come from the germline V gene (reference sequence). The CDR3 contains 16 residues. V lost 4 bases to trimming and J lost 12 bases; unmatched junction nucleotides: 16. In DNA form, the CDR3 reads TGCGCCAGCAGTGCGATAGCGGGAGGAACCACAGATATTCAGTATTTT. It codes for CASSAIAGGTTDIQYF.

The chain couples TRBV10-2 to TRBJ2-3; D possibly matches TRBD1 or TRBD2 (6 bases each). The last part of the DNA fits TRBJ2-7 better; the J call may be wrong. Germline V lookup: CDR1 WSHSY, CDR2 SAAADI. The CDR3 has 16 amino acids. CDR3 bases: TGCGCCAGCGGGGGGCACGGGGGAGCGGGCGAAGAGACGCAGTACTTC. Its translation is CASGGHGGAGEETQYF.

Comment on this clonotype: It is unclear where the CDR3 begins or ends on the DNA, so no DNA is shown, and the CDR3 is as TCRdb lists it. The CDR3 loop is CASSETWAVGTDAQYF. The chain combines TRBV6-1 with TRBJ2-1; TRBD1, the table's D call, was not compared with the DNA. Counting both end residues, the CDR3 totals 16 amino acids. The V gene's germline CDR1 is MNHNS and CDR2 SASEGT.

This clonotype was seen repeatedly, ten times or more. The V and J genes are TRBV12-3 or TRBV12-4 and TRBJ2-3, with 13 bases that match TRBD2. CDR3 length equals 13 residues. The ends lost 6 bases at V and 6 bases at J; junction bases unmatched: 0. The CDR3: CASRLAGGDTQYF. CDR3 nucleotides: TGTGCCAGCAGACTAGCGGGAGGGGATACGCAGTATTTT.